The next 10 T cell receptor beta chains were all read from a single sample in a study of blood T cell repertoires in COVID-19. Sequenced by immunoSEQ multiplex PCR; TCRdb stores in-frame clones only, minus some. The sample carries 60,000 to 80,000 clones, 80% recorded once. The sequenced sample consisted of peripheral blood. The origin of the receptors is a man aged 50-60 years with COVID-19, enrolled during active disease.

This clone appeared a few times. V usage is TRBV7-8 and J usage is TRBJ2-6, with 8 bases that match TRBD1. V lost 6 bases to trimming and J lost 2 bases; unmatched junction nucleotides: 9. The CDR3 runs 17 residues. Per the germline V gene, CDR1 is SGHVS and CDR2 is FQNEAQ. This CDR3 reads CASSSTGVLAGANVLTF. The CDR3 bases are TGTGCCAGCAGTTCGACAGGGGTCTTAGCTGGGGCCAACGTCCTGACTTTC.

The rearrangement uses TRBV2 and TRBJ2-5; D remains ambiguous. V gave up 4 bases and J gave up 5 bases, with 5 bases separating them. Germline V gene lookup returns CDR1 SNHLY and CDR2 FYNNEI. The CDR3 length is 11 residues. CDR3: CASSALETQYF. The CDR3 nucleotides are TGTGCCAGCAGTGCCCTGGAGACCCAGTACTTC.

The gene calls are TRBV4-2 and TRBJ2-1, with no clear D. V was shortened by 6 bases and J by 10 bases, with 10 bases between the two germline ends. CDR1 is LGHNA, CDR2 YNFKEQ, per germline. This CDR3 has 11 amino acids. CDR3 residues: CASRDRMEQFF. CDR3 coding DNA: TGTGCCAGCAGAGATAGAATGGAGCAGTTCTTC.

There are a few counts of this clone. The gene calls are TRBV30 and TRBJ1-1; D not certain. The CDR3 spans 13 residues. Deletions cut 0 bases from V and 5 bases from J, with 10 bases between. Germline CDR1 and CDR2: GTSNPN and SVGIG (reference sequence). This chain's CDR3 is CAWSVQHGTEAFF. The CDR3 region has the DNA TGTGCCTGGAGTGTACAGCACGGAACTGAAGCTTTCTTT.

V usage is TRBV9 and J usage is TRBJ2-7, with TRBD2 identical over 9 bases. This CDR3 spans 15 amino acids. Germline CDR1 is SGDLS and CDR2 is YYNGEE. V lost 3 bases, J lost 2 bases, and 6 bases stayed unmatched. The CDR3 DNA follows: TGTGCCAGCAGCGCCCGGGCTAGCGGGGCCTACGAGCAGTACTTC. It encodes CASSARASGAYEQYF.

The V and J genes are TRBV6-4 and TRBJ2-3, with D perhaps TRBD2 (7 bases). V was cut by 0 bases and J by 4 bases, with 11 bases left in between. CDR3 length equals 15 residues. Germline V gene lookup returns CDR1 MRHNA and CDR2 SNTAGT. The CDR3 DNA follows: TGTGCCAGCAGTGACTCGAGGGGGGGCTCAGATACGCAGTATTTT. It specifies CASSDSRGGSDTQYF.

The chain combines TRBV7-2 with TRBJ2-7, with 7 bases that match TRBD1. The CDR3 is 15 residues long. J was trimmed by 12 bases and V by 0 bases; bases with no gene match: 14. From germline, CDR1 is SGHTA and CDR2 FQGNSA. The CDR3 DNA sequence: TGTGCCAGCAGCTTAGCCAAGGGGGCCCGAGGGGGTTGGTACTTC. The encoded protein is CASSLAKGARGGWYF.

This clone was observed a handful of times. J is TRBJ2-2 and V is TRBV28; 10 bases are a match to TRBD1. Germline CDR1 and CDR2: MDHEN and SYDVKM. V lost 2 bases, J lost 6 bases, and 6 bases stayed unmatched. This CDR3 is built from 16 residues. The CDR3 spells CASSLPGQGLSGELFF. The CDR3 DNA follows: TGTGCCAGCAGTTTACCGGGACAGGGGTTGTCCGGGGAGCTGTTTTTT. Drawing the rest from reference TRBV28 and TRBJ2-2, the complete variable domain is DVKVTQSSRYLVKRTGEKVFLECVQDMDHENMFWYRQDPGLGLRLIYFSYDVKMKEKGDIPEGYSVSREKKERFSLILESASTNQTSMYLCASSLPGQGLSGELFFGEGSRLTVL.

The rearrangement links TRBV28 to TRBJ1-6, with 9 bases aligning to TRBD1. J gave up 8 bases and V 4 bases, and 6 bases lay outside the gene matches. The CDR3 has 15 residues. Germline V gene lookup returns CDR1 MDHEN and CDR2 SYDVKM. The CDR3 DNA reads TGTGCCAGCAGTTCCGGGGGACAGGGACATTCACCCCTCCACTTT. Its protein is CASSSGGQGHSPLHF.

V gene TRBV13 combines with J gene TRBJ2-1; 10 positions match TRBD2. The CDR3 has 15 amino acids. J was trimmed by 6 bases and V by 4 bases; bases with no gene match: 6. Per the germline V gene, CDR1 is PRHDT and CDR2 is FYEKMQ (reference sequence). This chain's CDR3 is CASSSFLAGANEQFF. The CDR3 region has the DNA TGTGCCAGCAGCTCCTTTCTAGCGGGAGCCAATGAGCAGTTCTTC.